The 27 T cell receptor beta chains listed next were all sequenced from one sample in a study of tumor-infiltrating lymphocytes in primary liver carcinoma. Unsorted bulk tissue, about 19-30 mg of it, served as the source for co-extraction of RNA and DNA. Total RNA amounting to about 520 ng was the source from which TCR beta cDNA was made with a constant-region primer. Construction of TCR beta libraries relied on three successive nested multiplex PCR rounds employing slightly modified ARM-PCR. TRBV1-TRBV30 forward and Cbeta reverse primers drove the first two roughly 10-cycle rounds. TCRdb independently ran MiXCR on the multiplex PCR reads; one entry per CDR3 protein. The sample lists approximately 99,000 distinct CDR3 sequences, roughly 69% occurring once. Source material: liver tumor tissue from sampling region 5. Subset specified: tumor region T5, tumor centre. Every receptor here comes from a woman aged 60 to 75 with primary liver carcinoma and hepatitis B virus infection.

Comments on this clonotype: The junction shows a germline mismatch at one end, possibly a read error. V gene TRBV4-1 combines with J gene TRBJ1-5, with no clear D. The CDR3 runs 13 residues. Looked up from germline, CDR1 is MGHRA and CDR2 is YSYEKL. CDR3 coding DNA: TGCGCCAGCAACCATGGCCAGAATCAGTCCCAGCATTTT. This translates into CASNHGQNQSQHF.

This clonotype appeared a single time. This clone may be a read error of a much larger clone one base away. The rearrangement joins TRBV5-1 to TRBJ2-1, with 11 bases that match TRBD1. Germline V gene data show CDR1 as SGHRS and CDR2 as YFSETQ. The CDR3 runs to 15 residues. CDR3: CAGSLGQGDRNEQFF. In DNA, the CDR3 is TGCGCCGGCAGCTTGGGACAGGGGGATCGCAATGAGCAGTTCTTC.

As regards this clonotype: One end of the junction varies from germline; a read error may be responsible. The chain recombines TRBV11-2 with TRBJ1-1, with D perhaps matching TRBD1 (5 bases). CDR1 and CDR2 from the germline V gene are SGHAT and FQNNGV. The CDR3 runs to 15 residues. The CDR3 DNA follows: TGTGCCAGCAGCTTAGTGTTAGGGGCGGGCACTGAAACTTTCTTT. It translates to CASSLVLGAGTETFF.

V gene TRBV5-1 combines with J gene TRBJ2-5, with a weak D call TRBD1 (7 bases). V gave up 2 bases and J gave up 7 bases, with 12 bases separating them. The CDR3 totals 13 residues. The germline V gene encodes CDR1 SGHRS and CDR2 YFSETQ. CDR3 bases: TGCGCCAGCAGCTTTGTGCAGGGGGGGACCCAGTACTTC. Encoded protein: CASSFVQGGTQYF.

Details on this clonotype: A much larger clone sits a single nucleotide away, making a read error possible. It is likely a read error, because the conserved phenylalanine at the end of the CDR3 is missing. The chain joins TRBV28 to TRBJ2-7, with D hard to call. V shed 4 bases and J shed 4 bases, with 5 bases lying between them. The CDR3 is made up of 11 amino acids. CDR1 MDHEN and CDR2 SYDVKM come from the germline V gene. The CDR3 DNA sequence: TGTGCCAGCAGTTCGCTGTACGAGCAGTACTCC. It translates to CASSSLYEQYS.

Comment on this clonotype: A much larger clone differs by one base, so this may be a read error. The V call is TRBV7-9, the J call TRBJ1-3, with D unclear. The ends were cut back, 5 bases at V and 7 bases at J, with 6 bases in the middle. The CDR3 runs 11 residues. From germline, CDR1 is SEHNR and CDR2 FQNEAQ (reference sequence). The CDR3 coding sequence is TGTGCCAGCAGCATAGGGAACACCATATATTTT. It specifies CASSIGNTIYF.

This clonotype was seen many times. The rearrangement uses TRBV12-3 or TRBV12-4 and TRBJ1-4; 8 bases line up with TRBD1. There are 15 residues in the CDR3. V gave up 3 bases and J gave up 8 bases; unmatched junction bases: 8. CDR3 in DNA: TGTGCCAGCAGTTTCCGACAGGGGCTGTACGAAAAACTGTTTTTT. This translates into CASSFRQGLYEKLFF.

This clonotype was seen repeatedly, ten times or more. CDR3 nucleotides: TGTGCCAGCAGCCAAGGGGTAGGCAACTATGGCTACACCTTC. The encoded protein is CASSQGVGNYGYTF. This chain links TRBV4-2 with TRBJ1-2, with D uncertain. With 1 base removed from V and 2 bases from J, the gap between germline ends came to 8 bases. The germline gives CDR1 LGHNA, CDR2 YNFKEQ. This CDR3 region has 14 residues.

To note about this clonotype: Germline and junction disagree at one end, which may indicate a read error. V and J are TRBV5-1 and TRBJ2-4, with a possible D match to TRBD1 (5 bases). The CDR3 contains 16 residues. CDR1 and CDR2 from the germline V gene are SGHRS and YFSETQ. The CDR3 DNA is TGCACCAGCAGCTTGGTTCATGGGGCGGATATGGACACTCAGTACTTC. Protein: CTSSLVHGADMDTQYF.

This clonotype was counted a single time. Germline and junction disagree at one end, which may indicate a read error. V and J are TRBV10-3 and TRBJ1-2, with 10 positions matching TRBD1. Germline V gene data show CDR1 as ENHRY and CDR2 as SYGVKD. The CDR3 covers 14 residues. CDR3 sequence: CVISGDRGNYGYTF. In DNA form, the CDR3 reads TGTGTCATCAGTGGGGACAGGGGAAACTATGGCTACACCTTC.

The J gene is TRBJ2-1, the V gene TRBV10-3; D remains ambiguous. V lost 7 bases and J 7 bases, leaving 14 bases between the germline ends. CDR3 length: 13 amino acids. CDR1 and CDR2 from the germline V gene are ENHRY and SYGVKD. For the CDR3, the DNA is TGTGCCATCAATACCCGACATGGAAATGAGCAGTTCTTC. This codes for CAINTRHGNEQFF.

The CDR3 loop is CASSHVREGHHEQFF. The CDR3 DNA reads TGTGCCAGCAGTCACGTCCGGGAGGGCCATCATGAGCAGTTCTTC. The chain has TRBV6-5 and TRBJ2-1, with 8 positions matching TRBD2. CDR1 and CDR2 (germline): MNHEY, SVGAGI. This CDR3 has 15 residues. The trim removed 5 bases at V and 8 bases at J, leaving 11 bases unmatched.

This clonotype was seen ten or more times. The chain combines TRBV28 with TRBJ2-1, with a tentative D call TRBD2 (7 bases). Trimming removed 5 bases at V and 4 bases at J, with 15 bases between. Germline CDR1 and CDR2: MDHEN and SYDVKM. The CDR3 runs to 15 residues. Here the CDR3 reads CASSRTGRGYNEQFF. Written as DNA, the CDR3 is TGTGCCAGCAGTAGAACAGGGAGGGGGTACAATGAGCAGTTCTTC.

Ten or more counts support this clonotype. The chain uses TRBV6-6 and TRBJ2-5, with D possibly being TRBD2 (6 bases). CDR1 and CDR2 from the germline V gene are MNHNY and SVGAGI (reference sequence). This CDR3 spans 13 amino acids. V was pared by 4 bases and J by 5 bases, with 11 bases between. CDR3 protein: CASSSRREETQYF. The CDR3 DNA is TGTGCCAGCAGTTCAAGGAGGGAGGAGACCCAGTACTTC.

The V gene is TRBV28, the J gene TRBJ2-7, with no clear D. This CDR3 region has 15 residues. V was cut by 2 bases and J by 2 bases, with 13 bases left in between. Germline V gene sequence: CDR1 MDHEN, CDR2 SYDVKM. CDR3 region: CASSLVDGVPYEQYF. The CDR3 region has the DNA TGTGCCAGCAGTTTAGTAGATGGGGTCCCCTACGAGCAGTACTTC. Filled out from reference TRBV28 and TRBJ2-7, the complete variable domain reads DVKVTQSSRYLVKRTGEKVFLECVQDMDHENMFWYRQDPGLGLRLIYFSYDVKMKEKGDIPEGYSVSREKKERFSLILESASTNQTSMYLCASSLVDGVPYEQYFGPGTRLTVT.

This clonotype was detected many times. V and J are TRBV6-1 and TRBJ2-1, with 7 bases aligning to TRBD2. CDR1 MNHNS and CDR2 SASEGT come from the germline V gene. The junction had 8 bases not matched to a gene; V was cut back by 8 bases and J by 10 bases. The CDR3 has 12 residues. CDR3 bases: TGTGCCAGCGGGAGACTAGCATCCGAGCAGTTCTTC. Its translation: CASGRLASEQFF.

This chain connects TRBV28 to TRBJ1-2, with a weak D call TRBD1 (5 bases). Per the germline V gene, CDR1 is MDHEN and CDR2 is SYDVKM. The germline V and J ends were trimmed by 5 bases and 6 bases, with 13 bases remaining between them. CDR3 length: 13 residues. As DNA, the CDR3 is TGTGCCAGCAGTGCCCGGGACTCGGATGGCTACACCTTC. This encodes CASSARDSDGYTF.

Turning to this clonotype: One junction end does not reproduce the germline sequence, and a read error may be involved. The V call is TRBV11-3, the J call TRBJ2-1, with D possibly TRBD2 on 6 matching bases. This CDR3 is built from 13 residues. Germline CDR1 SGHNT, CDR2 YENEEA. The DNA of the CDR3 is TGTGTCAGCGATGCCGGGGGCTACAATGAGCAGTTCTTC. It yields the protein CVSDAGGYNEQFF. Full variable domain (rest looked up from reference TRBV11-3 and TRBJ2-1): EAGVVQSPRYKIIEKKQPVAFWCNPISGHNTLYWYLQNLGQGPELLIRYENEEAVDDSQLPKDRFSAERLKGVDSTLKIQPAELGDSAVYLCVSDAGGYNEQFFGPGTRLTVL.

V gene TRBV29-1 combines with J gene TRBJ2-1; tentatively, D is TRBD2 (5 bases). Per germline, CDR1 SQVTM and CDR2 ANQGSEA. Deletions cut 7 bases from V and 0 bases from J, with 13 bases between. The CDR3 contains 14 residues. CDR3 coding DNA: TGCAGCGGCAAAGAGGGCAGCTCCTACAATGAGCAGTTCTTC. As protein: CSGKEGSSYNEQFF.

In this sample, this clonotype turned up many times. The chain is built from TRBV6-5 and TRBJ2-1, with 7 bases matching TRBD1. The CDR3 contains 14 residues. Losses at the gene ends were 6 bases for V and 5 bases for J; bases not matched to a gene: 7. Per the germline V gene, CDR1 is MNHEY and CDR2 is SVGAGI. CDR3 loop: CASSSQGMNNEQFF. CDR3 nucleotides: TGTGCCAGCAGCTCACAGGGGATGAACAATGAGCAGTTCTTC.

About this clonotype itself: A read error may produce the germline difference seen at one junction end. Here the CDR3 DNA reads TGTGCCAGCAGTTTCCTTCATTCACCCCTCCGCTTT. This sequence encodes CASSFLHSPLRF. The chain carries TRBV28 and TRBJ1-6; no clear D gene. CDR3 length: 12 residues. Germline V CDR1 and CDR2: MDHEN, SYDVKM.

The rearrangement joins TRBV11-1 to TRBJ2-1; D gene ambiguous. The CDR3 totals 13 residues. Deletions cut 3 bases from V and 15 bases from J, with 18 bases between. The germline V gene encodes CDR1 SGHAT and CDR2 FQDESV (reference sequence). The CDR3 spells CASSFDTDNKLFF. The CDR3 DNA sequence: TGTGCCAGCAGCTTCGACACGGATAATAAGCTGTTCTTC. The complete variable domain, with remaining parts taken from reference TRBV11-1 and TRBJ2-1, reads EAEVAQSPRYKITEKSQAVAFWCDPISGHATLYWYRQILGQGPELLVQFQDESVVDDSQLPKDRFSAERLKGVDSTLKIQPAELGDSAMYLCASSFDTDNKLFFGPGTRLTVL.

V is TRBV6-1 and J is TRBJ1-5; 7 bases match TRBD1. This CDR3 comprises 13 residues. Germline-derived CDR1 and CDR2 are MNHNS and SASEGT. The junction had 3 bases not matched to a gene; V was cut back by 10 bases and J by 0 bases. This CDR3 is CAMGQHSNQPQHF. The CDR3 nucleotides read TGTGCCATGGGACAGCATAGCAATCAGCCCCAGCATTTT.

Concerning this clonotype: This may arise from a read error, as a much more abundant clone is one base away. The V gene is TRBV21-1, the J gene TRBJ2-2; the D call TRBD2 from the table was never checked on the DNA. TRBV21-1 is classified as a pseudogene. There are 14 residues in the CDR3. CDR3 coding DNA: TGTGCCAGCAGCAAAGGAAGGGAGGCCGGGGAGCTGTTTTTT. It is translated as CASSKGREAGELFF.

This clonotype was picked up one time. The chain uses TRBV2 and TRBJ2-4; D is possibly TRBD2 (6 bases). CDR3 size: 16 residues. CDR1 SNHLY and CDR2 FYNNEI come from the germline V gene. V lost 1 base to trimming and J lost 7 bases, with 17 bases between them. The CDR3, as DNA: TGTGCCAGCAGTGAAGGCGGCGGGATGACTATGAACATTCAGTACTTC. Its protein product is CASSEGGGMTMNIQYF.

Comments on this clonotype: One end of the junction varies from germline; a read error may be responsible. This CDR3 reads CASGKGSYEQYF. The CDR3 DNA is TGTGCCAGCGGTAAGGGCTCCTACGAGCAGTATTTC. The rearrangement joins TRBV28 to TRBJ2-7, with D unresolved. The CDR3 spans 12 residues. From germline, CDR1 is MDHEN and CDR2 SYDVKM.

In regard to this clonotype: Since the CDR3 does not end with the conserved phenylalanine or tryptophan, this likely comes from a read error. The DNA is omitted, as the CDR3 cannot be located on it reliably, and the CDR3 follows TCRdb's listing. The J gene is TRBJ2-5, the V gene TRBV7-9; the table calls TRBD2, which could not be checked here. The CDR3 is 14 amino acids in total, end residues counted. The germline V gene encodes CDR1 SEHNR and CDR2 FQNEAQ (reference sequence). The CDR3 here is CASSSKTIQETQYL.